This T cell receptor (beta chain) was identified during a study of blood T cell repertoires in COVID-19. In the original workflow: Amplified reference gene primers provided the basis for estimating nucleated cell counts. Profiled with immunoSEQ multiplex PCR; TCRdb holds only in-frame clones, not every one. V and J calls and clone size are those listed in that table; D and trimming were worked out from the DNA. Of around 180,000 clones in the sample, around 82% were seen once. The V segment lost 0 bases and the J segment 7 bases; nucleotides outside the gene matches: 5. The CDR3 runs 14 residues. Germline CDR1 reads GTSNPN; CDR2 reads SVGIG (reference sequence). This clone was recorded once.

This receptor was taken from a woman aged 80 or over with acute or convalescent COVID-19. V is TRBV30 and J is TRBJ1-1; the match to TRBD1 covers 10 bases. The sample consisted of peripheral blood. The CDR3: CAWSVPGQGNEAFF. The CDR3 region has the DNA TGTGCCTGGAGTGTTCCGGGACAGGGGAATGAAGCTTTCTTT.